The source of this T cell receptor beta chain is a study of metastatic and nonmetastatic thyroid tumors (TCRdb year 2020). Study-wide context: Repertoires were compared across peripheral blood and tumor or nodule tissue samples from malignant and benign thyroid patients. What the authors observed across the whole study: In both blood and tumor samples, malignant tumors were reported to have significantly higher TCR beta diversity than benign nodules.

The library was prepared using PCR. Sequenced on an Illumina HiSeq 4000. The TCR beta-chain CDR3 region of each patient was profiled by high-throughput sequencing. As for the original processing: The researchers built a classifier to tell apart papillary thyroid cancer patients with distant metastasis, based on CDR3 differences among clinicopathological groups. The Shannon index was used to assess repertoire diversity, and the Morisita-Horn index was used to assess tumor-blood repertoire similarity. TCRdb's own reprocessing of the public reads used fastp at Q25 and MiXCR and kept productive beta chains. These V and J calls derive from TCRdb rather than the authors' analysis. The sample contains tens of thousands of clones, roughly a third of them found a single time. Approximately 28% of the sample is in the top ten clones. Before undergoing thyroid surgery, none of the patients had been given any kind of treatment. Patient clinical samples collected from about 2011 to 2018 were retrospectively analysed using T-cell receptor beta sequencing.

Points on this clone: What this receptor recognizes is not known. Base qualities are not recorded, but no much larger clone differs from it by a single base.

V is trimmed back by 5 bases and J by 3 bases, and the junction contains 6 bases that no gene match accounts for. CDR1 and CDR2 are read off the germline V gene (reference sequence) as SGHAT and FQDESV. The CDR3 goes from the cysteine to the phenylalanine over 15 residues. Kept here is only the CDR3 DNA, which spans 45 bases and is read in frame from base 1. Sequencing was performed on tumor tissue. This clonotype was sampled from a female donor with papillary thyroid cancer or a benign thyroid nodule (not recorded which). Some clones in this sample may be carry-over from other donors' samples. The V and J genes are TRBV11-1 and TRBJ2-3; 9 bases in between match TRBD2. CDR3 loop: CASSRGLAGTDTQYF. Read as DNA, the sequence is TGTGCCAGCAGCCGAGGGCTAGCGGGAACAGATACGCAGTATTTT.